A single sample is the source of the 8 T cell receptor beta chains below, sequenced in a study of vaccination effects on CD4 cells after COVID-19. Before any sequencing was done, the ViraFEST assay used viral peptide pools to expand antigen-specific CD4+ T cells. Cultured cells yielded isolated CD4+ T cells after around 9 days. Prior SARS-CoV-2 infection was absent in the vaccine recipients, as shown by negative nucleocapsid antibodies. Their cognate antigens are unknown. Sequencing was performed with immunoSEQ multiplex PCR; in TCRdb, only in-frame clones are kept and a portion is missing. The table lists about 41,000 clones, 77% of them singletons, with 2.5% to 3% in the top ten. Sequenced material: CD4+ T cells from PBMCs cultured with HCoV-NL63 spike peptides, taken before COVID-19 vaccination. Receptor source: a human donor who received a COVID-19 vaccine.

The DNA for the CDR3 is TGTGCCAGCAGCCCGACTAGCGGGGGGGCGAACACCGGGGAGCTGTTTTTT. Its protein product is CASSPTSGGANTGELFF. The chain couples TRBV5-4 to TRBJ2-2, with TRBD2 identical over 14 bases. CDR3 size: 17 residues. Trimming removed 4 bases from V and 0 bases from J; junction bases left unmatched: 2. The germline V gene encodes CDR1 SGHNT and CDR2 YYREEE (reference sequence).

The rearrangement uses TRBV28 and TRBJ1-5; D remains unclear. Trimming removed 2 bases from V and 5 bases from J, with 10 bases in between. Looked up from germline, CDR1 is MDHEN and CDR2 is SYDVKM. The CDR3 spans 14 residues. As DNA, the CDR3 is TGTGCCAGCAGTTTAGTTACAGTCCATCAGCCCCAGCATTTT. Its translation is CASSLVTVHQPQHF. The full variable domain, completed using reference TRBV28 and TRBJ1-5, is DVKVTQSSRYLVKRTGEKVFLECVQDMDHENMFWYRQDPGLGLRLIYFSYDVKMKEKGDIPEGYSVSREKKERFSLILESASTNQTSMYLCASSLVTVHQPQHFGDGTRLSIL.

The J gene is TRBJ2-3, the V gene TRBV5-4; D remains unclear. The length of the CDR3 is 14 residues. From germline, CDR1 is SGHNT and CDR2 YYREEE (reference sequence). Trimming shortened V by 0 bases and J by 0 bases, and 5 bases separated the two germline ends. CDR3: CASSLVVSTDTQYF. In DNA, the CDR3 is TGTGCCAGCAGCTTGGTGGTTAGCACAGATACGCAGTATTTT.

The rearrangement joins TRBV2 to TRBJ2-3; D perhaps matches TRBD1 (6 bases). This CDR3 has 13 residues. Trimming stripped 7 bases from V and 5 bases from J, with 13 bases between. Germline V gene sequence: CDR1 SNHLY, CDR2 FYNNEI. Written as DNA, the CDR3 is TGTGCCAGCATCCTCCAGGGGCTAGATACGCAGTATTTT. It specifies CASILQGLDTQYF.

The chain employs TRBV7-3 and TRBJ1-1; D remains unclear. Trimming shortened V by 3 bases and J by 1 base, and 6 bases separated the two germline ends. Germline CDR1 SGHTA, CDR2 FQGTGA. The CDR3 covers 13 residues. The CDR3 spells CASSFGGNTEAFF. The CDR3 region has the DNA TGTGCCAGCAGCTTCGGCGGGAACACTGAAGCTTTCTTT.

The chain has TRBV6-5 and TRBJ1-6; the D gene is possibly TRBD1 (5 bases). There are 15 residues in the CDR3. Germline assignment: CDR1 MNHEY and CDR2 SVGAGI. V was cut by 0 bases and J by 6 bases, with 9 bases left in between. The CDR3 DNA sequence: TGTGCCAGCAGTTACTCGACAGAGGGTAATTCACCCCTCCACTTT. It yields the protein CASSYSTEGNSPLHF.

This clone was observed a single time. This chain links TRBV19 with TRBJ1-6; the match to TRBD1 covers 7 bases. CDR1 LNHDA and CDR2 SQIVND come from the germline V gene (reference sequence). The V gene end was trimmed by 5 bases and the J gene end by 5 bases; junction bases not matched to a gene: 6. The CDR3 has 15 residues. CDR3 protein: CASSVTDRDNSPLHF. The DNA for the CDR3 is TGTGCCAGTAGTGTAACAGACAGGGATAATTCACCCCTCCACTTT. Together with reference TRBV19 and TRBJ1-6, the CDR3 gives the full variable domain: DGGITQSPKYLFRKEGQNVTLSCEQNLNHDAMYWYRQDPGQGLRLIYYSQIVNDFQKGDIAEGYSVSREKKESFPLTVTSAQKNPTAFYLCASSVTDRDNSPLHFGNGTRLTVT.

The rearrangement links TRBV24-1 to TRBJ2-6; TRBD1 aligns across 8 bases. The CDR3 length is 16 residues. Germline lookup yields CDR1 KGHDR and CDR2 SFDVKD. J was trimmed by 1 base and V by 9 bases; bases with no gene match: 7. CDR3 amino acids: CATGSGGASGANVLTF. The CDR3, as DNA: TGTGCCACCGGATCAGGGGGCGCTTCTGGGGCCAACGTCCTGACTTTC.